Below, 31 T cell receptor beta chains from the same sample are listed, as sequenced in a study of T cells after yellow fever vaccination. One entry per CDR3 protein results from TCRdb running MiXCR on the 5' RACE reads. The sample has about 45,000 distinct CDR3 sequences; about 6.8% are singletons. The sequencing here drew on CD8+ T cells not binding an NS4B(214-222) dextramer, sorted from PBMCs, taken 45 days after the yellow fever booster vaccination. The receptors here all came from a man younger than 45 who received the YFV17D yellow fever vaccine.

In this sample, this clonotype turned up many times. The gene calls are TRBV9 and TRBJ2-7; 7 nucleotides agree with TRBD2. The CDR3 has 14 residues. Per germline, CDR1 SGDLS and CDR2 YYNGEE. J was trimmed by 0 bases and V by 0 bases; bases with no gene match: 0. The CDR3 DNA reads as TGTGCCAGCAGCGTAGGCGGGAGCTCCTACGAGCAGTACTTC. This sequence encodes CASSVGGSSYEQYF.

This clonotype was recorded at least ten times. The V call is TRBV20-1, the J call TRBJ2-7; no definite D call. Looked up from germline, CDR1 is DFQATT and CDR2 is SNEGSKA (reference sequence). With 0 bases removed from V and 3 bases from J, the gap between germline ends came to 9 bases. The CDR3 is 13 residues long. The CDR3 bases are TGCAGTGCTAGAGATTTTGAAAACTACGAGCAGTACTTC. As protein: CSARDFENYEQYF.

This clonotype was counted ten times or more. This chain links TRBV12-3 or TRBV12-4 with TRBJ2-7; 7 bases match TRBD1. Trimming cost V 6 bases and J 3 bases; bases outside gene matches: 5. The CDR3 covers 13 residues. CDR3 coding DNA: TGTGCCAGCAGCGCCGACAGGGTCTACGAGCAGTACTTC. Translation: CASSADRVYEQYF.

Many counts were recorded for this clonotype. The chain recombines TRBV6-7 with TRBJ1-5; a possible D gene is TRBD1 (6 bases). TRBV6-7 is placed among ORFs of uncertain function. Trimming shortened V by 6 bases and J by 4 bases, and 13 bases separated the two germline ends. The CDR3 runs to 14 residues. The CDR3 DNA sequence: TGTGCCAGCAGCCTACTGGGACAAAATCAGCCCCAGCATTTT. Amino acid sequence: CASSLLGQNQPQHF.

This clonotype was seen at least ten times. In DNA form, the CDR3 reads TGTGCCAGCAGAGCGACAGGGGGCGCAGGAAACACCATATATTTT. It translates to CASRATGGAGNTIYF. J is TRBJ1-3 and V is TRBV27, with 10 bases lining up with TRBD1. The V gene end was trimmed by 6 bases and the J gene end by 4 bases; junction bases not matched to a gene: 6. Per germline, CDR1 MNHEY and CDR2 SMNVEV (reference sequence). The CDR3 spans 15 residues.

At least ten counts were recorded for this clonotype. The genes are TRBV3-1 and TRBJ2-2; 10 bases fit TRBD2. The CDR3 totals 17 residues. V lost 5 bases and J lost 7; bases outside the gene matches: 13. Germline CDR1 LGHDT, CDR2 YNNKEL (reference sequence). The CDR3 loop is CASSSLWLAGAGGELFF. CDR3 coding DNA: TGTGCCAGCAGCTCGCTTTGGCTAGCGGGAGCCGGCGGGGAGCTGTTTTTT.

This clonotype was counted many times. The chain joins TRBV14 to TRBJ2-1; D ambiguous. Germline loops: CDR1 SGHDN, CDR2 FVKESK. The CDR3 spans 11 residues. Trimming removed 3 bases at V and 12 bases at J, with 9 bases between. The CDR3 sequence: CASSQGLTQFF. The CDR3 DNA is TGTGCCAGCAGCCAGGGGTTGACGCAGTTCTTC.

The rearrangement links TRBV6-1 to TRBJ2-1, with 11 bases identical to TRBD2. The V gene's germline CDR1 is MNHNS and CDR2 SASEGT. Trimming removed 7 bases from V and 4 bases from J; junction bases left unmatched: 9. CDR3 size: 16 residues. CDR3 DNA sequence: TGTGCCAGCAACCCGGGGGGACTAGCGGAATACAATGAGCAGTTCTTC. Its translation: CASNPGGLAEYNEQFF.

This clonotype was found once. This may stem from a read error, because a much larger clone lies one nucleotide away. The rearrangement links TRBV6-2 or TRBV6-3 to TRBJ1-5; no clear D gene. CDR1 is MNHEY and CDR2 is SVGEGT in the germline V gene. The CDR3 totals 13 residues. V lost 0 bases and J 12 bases, leaving 12 bases between the germline ends. The CDR3 reads CASSYSGSLGQHF. In DNA form, the CDR3 reads TGTGCCAGCAGTTACTCGGGTAGTTTGGGCCAGCATTTT.

This clonotype was picked up many times. The V call is TRBV5-8, the J call TRBJ1-1; weak D call: TRBD1 (5 bases). Germline loops: CDR1 SGHTS, CDR2 YDEGEE. The CDR3 runs to 13 residues. V lost 6 bases, J lost 3 bases, and 12 bases lay in between. The CDR3 region is CASNRLGDTEAFF. CDR3 sequence (DNA): TGTGCCAGCAACAGACTAGGGGACACTGAAGCTTTCTTT.

This clonotype has at least ten counts. This chain uses TRBV7-2 with TRBJ2-5; weak D call: TRBD1 (6 bases). CDR1 and CDR2 (germline): SGHTA, FQGNSA. There are 14 residues in the CDR3. The germline V and J ends were trimmed by 5 bases and 1 base, with 11 bases remaining between them. The CDR3 DNA sequence: TGTGCCAGCAGCACAACAGGGATCCAAGAGACCCAGTACTTC. Its protein product is CASSTTGIQETQYF.

This clonotype was counted ten times or more. The chain has TRBV7-2 and TRBJ2-3, with D hard to call. The CDR3 consists of 16 residues. Trimming shortened V by 2 bases and J by 1 base, and 13 bases separated the two germline ends. Germline V CDR1 and CDR2: SGHTA, FQGNSA. CDR3 sequence reads: CASSLTFLSGTDTQYF. DNA of the CDR3: TGTGCCAGCAGCTTAACGTTCCTCTCCGGCACAGATACGCAGTATTTT.

In this sample, this clonotype turned up many times. Here the CDR3 reads CASSFVGTEGQPQHF. CDR3 nucleotides: TGTGCCAGCAGTTTTGTGGGGACAGAGGGTCAGCCCCAGCATTTT. The gene calls are TRBV27 and TRBJ1-5; 7 nucleotides match TRBD1. V trimming: 3 bases; J trimming: 6 bases; junction bases outside the gene matches: 8. The germline gives CDR1 MNHEY, CDR2 SMNVEV (reference sequence). The CDR3 has 15 residues.

This clonotype was observed many times. The CDR3 bases are TGTGCCAGCGACGGGAGGGGCGACACCGGGGAGCTGTTTTTT. Translated, it gives CASDGRGDTGELFF. The V and J genes are TRBV2 and TRBJ2-2; 8 bases align to TRBD2. Germline V gene lookup returns CDR1 SNHLY and CDR2 FYNNEI. The CDR3 runs 14 residues. The V gene end was trimmed by 8 bases and the J gene end by 3 bases; junction bases not matched to a gene: 5.

This clonotype has ten or more counts. This chain links TRBV20-1 with TRBJ2-7; D unresolved. The CDR3 is 15 amino acids. The germline gives CDR1 DFQATT, CDR2 SNEGSKA (reference sequence). V lost 4 bases to trimming and J lost 1 base, with 17 bases between them. The CDR3: CSATRTLAPSYEQYF. The CDR3 nucleotides are TGCAGTGCTACCCGGACGCTTGCACCATCCTACGAGCAGTACTTC.

V is TRBV29-1 and J is TRBJ2-7; D possibly matches TRBD1 or TRBD2 (5 bases each). Trimming stripped 6 bases from V and 6 bases from J, with 12 bases between. This CDR3 region has 11 residues. Germline V gene lookup returns CDR1 SQVTM and CDR2 ANQGSEA. The chain's CDR3 is CSVGLGTEQYF. The CDR3 DNA reads TGCAGCGTGGGCTTGGGGACCGAGCAGTACTTC.

This clonotype was picked up many times. CDR3 sequence: CASSQPSGQGDTQYF. The DNA for the CDR3 is TGTGCCAGCAGCCAACCTAGCGGTCAGGGAGATACGCAGTATTTT. V and J are TRBV3-1 and TRBJ2-3; the match to TRBD2 covers 7 bases. Per germline, CDR1 LGHDT and CDR2 YNNKEL (reference sequence). V shed 2 bases, J shed 5 bases, and the junction held 7 bases outside the gene matches. The CDR3 loop spans 15 amino acids.

This clonotype has a count of ten or more. The chain carries TRBV20-1 and TRBJ2-1, with 9 bases fitting TRBD2. The CDR3 covers 14 residues. Germline values: CDR1 DFQATT, CDR2 SNEGSKA (reference sequence). After removal of 5 bases from V and 6 bases from J, the junction contained 8 bases not matched to a gene. The CDR3 protein is CSAHSGRGANEQFF. In nucleotides, the CDR3 is TGCAGTGCTCATAGCGGGAGAGGGGCCAATGAGCAGTTCTTC.

This clonotype was counted a single time. The chain combines TRBV27 with TRBJ2-2; D remains unclear. V was cut by 6 bases and J by 5 bases, with 13 bases left in between. The CDR3 runs to 14 residues. Per germline, CDR1 MNHEY and CDR2 SMNVEV (reference sequence). CDR3 protein: CASRPPEWTGELFF. The CDR3 nucleotides read TGTGCCAGCAGGCCCCCGGAGTGGACCGGGGAGCTGTTTTTT.

The chain employs TRBV6-2 or TRBV6-3 and TRBJ2-1; 10 bases fit TRBD2. Per the germline V gene, CDR1 is MNHEY and CDR2 is SVGEGT. V lost 2 bases and J lost 6; bases outside the gene matches: 7. The CDR3 is 16 residues long. The CDR3 reads CASSYRQREGRNEQFF. The CDR3, as DNA: TGTGCCAGCAGTTACCGTCAGCGGGAGGGCCGCAATGAGCAGTTCTTC.

This clonotype showed up many times. V usage is TRBV11-2 and J usage is TRBJ1-1; TRBD1 might be the D (6 bases). The V end lost 1 base, the J end lost 4 bases, and 7 bases lay between the germline ends. Germline-derived CDR1 and CDR2 are SGHAT and FQNNGV. The CDR3 loop spans 13 amino acids. CDR3 residues: CASSLGRGTEAFF. The CDR3 coding sequence is TGTGCCAGCAGCTTAGGCAGGGGCACTGAAGCTTTCTTT.

Many counts were recorded for this clonotype. J is TRBJ2-7 and V is TRBV4-1; no clear D. V lost 0 bases and J lost 4, with 4 bases in between. The CDR3 runs to 12 residues. CDR1 and CDR2 from the germline V gene are MGHRA and YSYEKL. The CDR3: CASSQDLYEQYF. The CDR3 bases are TGCGCCAGCAGCCAAGATTTATACGAGCAGTACTTC.

At least ten counts were recorded for this clonotype. This sequence joins TRBV7-9 and TRBJ2-2, with TRBD2 matching over 11 bases. Trimming removed 11 bases from V and 4 bases from J; junction bases left unmatched: 9. The V gene's germline CDR1 is SEHNR and CDR2 FQNEAQ (reference sequence). CDR3 length equals 15 residues. The CDR3 region is CAEVPSGRSTGELFF. The CDR3 DNA sequence: TGTGCCGAGGTCCCTAGCGGGAGGAGCACCGGGGAGCTGTTTTTT. Using reference TRBV7-9 and TRBJ2-2 for the parts outside the CDR3, the full variable domain is DTGVSQNPRHKITKRGQNVTFRCDPISEHNRLYWYRQTLGQGPEFLTYFQNEAQLEKSRLLSDRFSAERPKGSFSTLEIQRTEQGDSAMYLCAEVPSGRSTGELFFGEGSRLTVL.

The table lists this clonotype with many counts. The chain is built from TRBV7-9 and TRBJ1-6; perhaps TRBD1 as D (5 bases). Trimming removed 5 bases from V and 9 bases from J, with 20 bases in between. The CDR3 length is 16 residues. Looked up from germline, CDR1 is SEHNR and CDR2 is FQNEAQ (reference sequence). Written as DNA, the CDR3 is TGTGCCAGCAGCCCTGATGGGGGGACGGAAATTTCACCCCTCCACTTT. Its translation: CASSPDGGTEISPLHF.

The V call is TRBV5-5, the J call TRBJ2-7; perhaps TRBD2 as D (5 bases). The CDR3 has 15 amino acids. Trimming took 2 bases from V and 0 from J, leaving 12 bases between them. CDR1 SGHKS and CDR2 YYEKEE come from the germline V gene (reference sequence). The CDR3, as DNA: TGTGCCAGCAGCTTAGCGGAGCGAAGCTCCTACGAGCAGTACTTC. Its protein is CASSLAERSSYEQYF.

This clonotype was counted at least ten times. This chain links TRBV6-2 or TRBV6-3 with TRBJ2-2; D ambiguous. Trimming took 3 bases from V and 5 from J, leaving 10 bases between them. The CDR3 covers 14 residues. CDR1 and CDR2 (germline): MNHEY, SVGEGT. The CDR3 sequence is CASSYKGPTGELFF. The CDR3 coding sequence is TGTGCCAGCAGTTATAAGGGTCCGACCGGGGAGCTGTTTTTT.

Many counts were recorded for this clonotype. This chain connects TRBV27 to TRBJ2-1; the D gene could be TRBD1 or TRBD2 (6 bases each). The CDR3 consists of 18 residues. V lost 1 base to trimming and J lost 7 bases, with 23 bases between them. Germline V gives CDR1 MNHEY, CDR2 SMNVEV (reference sequence). CDR3 nucleotide sequence: TGTGCCAGCAGTTTATTAGGGGGGATAGGGCTAGAGGCTAATGAGCAGTTCTTC. Protein: CASSLLGGIGLEANEQFF.

This sequence joins TRBV7-6 and TRBJ2-7; D may be TRBD1 or TRBD2 (5 bases each). The CDR3 loop spans 14 amino acids. The germline V gene encodes CDR1 SGHVS and CDR2 FNYEAQ. The V and J ends lost 5 bases and 2 bases respectively, with 13 bases between them. The CDR3 sequence: CASSPTGPTYEQYF. The DNA of the CDR3 is TGTGCCAGCAGCCCAACGGGACCCACCTACGAGCAGTACTTC. The full variable domain, with the rest looked up from reference TRBV7-6 and TRBJ2-7, is GAGVSQSPRYKVTKRGQDVALRCDPISGHVSLYWYRQALGQGPEFLTYFNYEAQQDKSGLPNDRFSAERPEGSISTLTIQRTEQRDSAMYRCASSPTGPTYEQYFGPGTRLTVT.

This clonotype was seen ten or more times. This chain uses TRBV15 with TRBJ2-7; D uncertain. V lost 6 bases, J lost 4 bases, and 13 bases lay in between. CDR3 length equals 13 residues. CDR1 is LNHNV, CDR2 YYDKDF, per germline (reference sequence). Here the CDR3 reads CATSPNTEYEQYF. CDR3 in DNA: TGTGCCACCAGTCCTAATACAGAATACGAGCAGTACTTC.

This clonotype has a count of ten or more. The chain links TRBV7-9 to TRBJ2-3, with D tentatively TRBD1 or TRBD2 (5 bases each). The CDR3 spans 17 residues. Trimming pared 1 base from V and 0 bases from J, leaving 14 bases between. Germline lookup yields CDR1 SEHNR and CDR2 FQNEAQ (reference sequence). The CDR3 DNA reads TGTGCCAGCAGCTTAGGGGTCACGGGGACCAGCACAGATACGCAGTATTTT. Translation gives CASSLGVTGTSTDTQYF.

Turning to this clonotype: A much bigger clone sits one base away, suggesting this may be a read error. The CDR3 loop is CSACTSEDEQFF. The DNA of the CDR3 is TGCAGTGCATGTACTAGCGAAGATGAGCAGTTCTTC. This chain uses TRBV20-1 with TRBJ2-1, with 7 bases identical to TRBD2. V gave up 6 bases and J gave up 8 bases; unmatched junction bases: 7. This CDR3 region has 12 residues. Germline-derived CDR1 and CDR2 are DFQATT and SNEGSKA (reference sequence).